Following are 24 T cell receptor beta chains from one sample sequenced in a study of cytotoxic CD8 clonotypes in ibrutinib-treated CLL. Method: immunoSEQ multiplex PCR; TCRdb's copy keeps in-frame clones and lacks some. The table lists tens of thousands of clones, approximately 45% of them singletons. The sample was PBMCs, taken before ibrutinib treatment. The receptor source for this set is a human donor with chronic lymphocytic leukemia.

This chain uses TRBV5-1 with TRBJ1-5; D perhaps matches TRBD1 (5 bases). This CDR3 is 14 amino acids long. Germline CDR1 reads SGHRS; CDR2 reads YFSETQ. V was clipped by 0 bases and J by 7 bases, with 11 bases between them. In DNA, the CDR3 is TGCGCCAGCAGCTTGGGGGCAGGGTACCAGCCCCAGCATTTT. It encodes CASSLGAGYQPQHF.

This clone showed up just a few times. The genes are TRBV7-3 and TRBJ1-6, with D uncertain. Germline V gene data show CDR1 as SGHTA and CDR2 as FQGTGA. The V end lost 4 bases, the J end lost 5 bases, and 12 bases lay between the germline ends. The CDR3 extends over 15 amino acids. CDR3 in amino acids: CASSSNSLNNSPLHF. CDR3 coding DNA: TGTGCCAGCAGCTCAAACAGTTTGAATAATTCACCCCTCCACTTT.

This clone was counted between two and nine times. The chain employs TRBV5-3 and TRBJ2-2; D remains ambiguous. TRBV5-3 is known as an ORF, though its function is uncertain. Trimming took 2 bases from V and 1 from J, leaving 9 bases between them. The CDR3 loop spans 15 amino acids. This CDR3 reads CARSFIGLNTGELFF. The CDR3 bases are TGTGCCAGAAGCTTTATAGGGTTGAACACCGGGGAGCTGTTTTTT.

This clone was picked up a small number of times. The rearrangement joins TRBV5-1 to TRBJ2-1, with D possibly being TRBD2 (5 bases). Trimming took off 10 bases at V and 9 bases at J, with 14 bases between the two ends. Germline loops: CDR1 SGHRS, CDR2 YFSETQ. The CDR3 totals 11 residues. The CDR3 DNA reads as TGCGCCTGTACTAGTGAGGGTGAGCAGTTCTTC. It codes for CACTSEGEQFF.

V usage is TRBV11-2 and J usage is TRBJ2-1, with 8 bases fitting TRBD2. J gave up 12 bases and V 5 bases, and 15 bases lay outside the gene matches. The CDR3 totals 15 residues. The V gene's germline CDR1 is SGHAT and CDR2 FQNNGV. CDR3 nucleotide sequence: TGTGCCAGCAGCCGAGGCACTAGCGGTACGATCTGGCAGTTCTTC. Its translation: CASSRGTSGTIWQFF.

The rearrangement uses TRBV6-5 and TRBJ1-2; TRBD1 is a possible D gene (6 bases). Germline V gives CDR1 MNHEY, CDR2 SVGAGI. This CDR3 contains 14 residues. The germline V and J ends were trimmed by 5 bases and 8 bases, with 18 bases remaining between them. The CDR3 sequence: CASSNMDSLGGYTF. Here the CDR3 DNA reads TGTGCCAGCAGTAACATGGACAGCCTCGGGGGCTACACCTTC.

The chain joins TRBV7-2 to TRBJ2-7; the D gene is possibly TRBD2 (5 bases). Trimming cost V 5 bases and J 5 bases, with 16 bases left between them. This CDR3 contains 14 residues. The germline V gene encodes CDR1 SGHTA and CDR2 FQGNSA. CDR3 region: CASSRDREVDEQYF. The CDR3 region has the DNA TGTGCCAGCAGCCGAGACCGGGAAGTAGACGAGCAGTACTTC.

This clone was counted a single time. The rearrangement uses TRBV4-1 and TRBJ1-5; D remains ambiguous. Germline V lookup: CDR1 MGHRA, CDR2 YSYEKL. V dropped 3 bases and J dropped 7 bases, with 19 bases sitting between them. The CDR3 extends over 16 amino acids. The CDR3 reads CASSHHWTLTGQPQHF. CDR3 nucleotide sequence: TGCGCCAGCAGCCACCACTGGACCCTAACGGGACAGCCCCAGCATTTT.

This chain uses TRBV27 with TRBJ2-7, with 14 bases lining up with TRBD2. CDR3 length: 16 residues. Germline-derived CDR1 and CDR2 are MNHEY and SMNVEV (reference sequence). V gave up 6 bases and J gave up 3 bases; unmatched junction bases: 7. CDR3 coding DNA: TGTGCCAGCAGCGGGACTAGCGGGGGTCCTATCTACGAGCAGTACTTC. Translating gives CASSGTSGGPIYEQYF.

The chain couples TRBV7-8 to TRBJ2-5; D might be TRBD2 (6 bases). The germline V gene has CDR1 SGHVS and CDR2 FQNEAQ. With 6 bases removed from V and 5 bases from J, the gap between germline ends came to 19 bases. The CDR3 is 15 residues long. The CDR3 protein is CASRSSFREAETQYF. Written as DNA, the CDR3 is TGTGCCAGCAGGTCTAGCTTCAGGGAGGCGGAGACCCAGTACTTC. Drawing the rest from reference TRBV7-8 and TRBJ2-5, the complete variable domain is GAGVSQSPRYKVAKRGQDVALRCDPISGHVSLFWYQQALGQGPEFLTYFQNEAQLDKSGLPSDRFFAERPEGSVSTLKIQRTQQEDSAVYLCASRSSFREAETQYFGPGTRLLVL.

This clone was picked up a small number of times. J is TRBJ2-3 and V is TRBV19; D remains unclear. The CDR3 totals 12 residues. Per germline, CDR1 LNHDA and CDR2 SQIVND (reference sequence). Deletions cut 3 bases from V and 5 bases from J, with 6 bases between. CDR3 nucleotides: TGTGCCAGTAGTATGAGTCGAGATACGCAGTATTTT. Protein sequence: CASSMSRDTQYF.

The chain has TRBV10-3 and TRBJ2-3; TRBD2 matches 8 bases. The CDR3 totals 17 residues. Germline V CDR1 and CDR2: ENHRY, SYGVKD. V lost 4 bases to trimming and J lost 2 bases; unmatched junction nucleotides: 11. This CDR3 is CAISGASGSTVTDTQYF. CDR3 nucleotides: TGTGCCATCAGTGGGGCTAGCGGGTCCACCGTCACAGATACGCAGTATTTT.

V is TRBV7-2 and J is TRBJ2-3; TRBD2 aligns across 9 bases. CDR1 is SGHTA, CDR2 FQGNSA, per germline. The V segment lost 3 bases and the J segment 3 bases; nucleotides outside the gene matches: 4. This CDR3 is 15 amino acids long. This CDR3 reads CASSLRGGGTDTQYF. The CDR3 DNA reads as TGTGCCAGCAGCTTGCGGGGGGGCGGTACAGATACGCAGTATTTT. Using reference TRBV7-2 and TRBJ2-3 for the parts outside the CDR3, the full variable domain is GAGVSQSPSNKVTEKGKDVELRCDPISGHTALYWYRQSLGQGLEFLIYFQGNSAPDKSGLPSDRFSAERTGGSVSTLTIQRTQQEDSAVYLCASSLRGGGTDTQYFGPGTRLTVL.

The chain recombines TRBV10-3 with TRBJ2-3; D call uncertain. The CDR3 consists of 14 residues. CDR1 is ENHRY, CDR2 SYGVKD, per germline. V was cut by 10 bases and J by 2 bases, with 16 bases left in between. The CDR3 region is CATRLRSHTDTQYF. The CDR3 DNA follows: TGTGCCACTAGACTTCGGTCCCACACAGATACGCAGTATTTT.

This chain uses TRBV7-3 with TRBJ1-2; 7 bases are a match to TRBD1. V dropped 1 base and J dropped 8; count of bases not matched to a gene: 7. CDR1 and CDR2 (germline): SGHTA, FQGTGA. There are 14 residues in the CDR3. CDR3 region: CASSLNPGGLGYTF. In DNA, the CDR3 is TGTGCCAGCAGCTTAAATCCAGGGGGTCTAGGCTACACCTTC.

J is TRBJ2-3 and V is TRBV19, with TRBD1 matching 8 bases. The germline gives CDR1 LNHDA, CDR2 SQIVND (reference sequence). CDR3 size: 12 residues. Trimming at V came to 10 bases and at J to 7 bases, leaving 7 bases not matched to a gene. Here the CDR3 DNA reads TGTGCCACCTCCCAGGGGGCTAATACGCAGTATTTT. It yields the protein CATSQGANTQYF.

The chain couples TRBV11-2 to TRBJ2-7; possible D gene TRBD2, 6 bases. Trimming took off 7 bases at V and 3 bases at J, with 13 bases between the two ends. The CDR3 totals 13 residues. The germline CDR1 and CDR2 sequences are SGHAT and FQNNGV. DNA for the CDR3: TGTGCCAGCACCTTGGGGGGAAACTACGAGCAGTACTTC. Amino acids: CASTLGGNYEQYF. Looking up the rest from reference TRBV11-2 and TRBJ2-7 gives the full variable domain: EAGVAQSPRYKIIEKRQSVAFWCNPISGHATLYWYQQILGQGPKLLIQFQNNGVVDDSQLPKDRFSAERLKGVDSTLKIQPAKLEDSAVYLCASTLGGNYEQYFGPGTRLTVT.

J is TRBJ2-5 and V is TRBV9, with D perhaps TRBD1 (5 bases). The CDR3 runs 14 residues. Deletions cut 3 bases from V and 4 bases from J, with 13 bases between. In germline, CDR1 is SGDLS, CDR2 YYNGEE. The CDR3 reads CASSEQPGSETQYF. Written as DNA, the CDR3 is TGTGCCAGCAGCGAACAGCCAGGGTCAGAGACCCAGTACTTC. The whole variable domain, remainder taken from reference TRBV9 and TRBJ2-5, is DSGVTQTPKHLITATGQRVTLRCSPRSGDLSVYWYQQSLDQGLQFLIQYYNGEERAKGNILERFSAQQFPDLHSELNLSSLELGDSALYFCASSEQPGSETQYFGPGTRLLVL.

The chain combines TRBV11-3 with TRBJ2-5; maybe TRBD1 (6 bases). Deletions cut 3 bases from V and 2 bases from J, with 22 bases between. Looked up from germline, CDR1 is SGHNT and CDR2 is YENEEA. There are 18 residues in the CDR3. DNA of the CDR3: TGTGCCAGCAGCTTTGGGGCGAGGGGGTCAGCCTCGCAAGAGACCCAGTACTTC. This codes for CASSFGARGSASQETQYF. Together with reference TRBV11-3 and TRBJ2-5, the CDR3 gives the full variable domain: EAGVVQSPRYKIIEKKQPVAFWCNPISGHNTLYWYLQNLGQGPELLIRYENEEAVDDSQLPKDRFSAERLKGVDSTLKIQPAELGDSAVYLCASSFGARGSASQETQYFGPGTRLLVL.

V gene TRBV4-1 combines with J gene TRBJ1-6; D gene ambiguous. V shed 5 bases and J shed 6 bases, with 14 bases lying between them. The germline V gene encodes CDR1 MGHRA and CDR2 YSYEKL. The CDR3 extends over 15 amino acids. DNA for the CDR3: TGCGCCAGCAGCATTAGACGAGTCATTAATTCACCCCTCCACTTT. Its protein product is CASSIRRVINSPLHF.

The V and J genes are TRBV10-3 and TRBJ2-1, with TRBD2 matching 8 bases. The CDR3 is made up of 19 amino acids. CDR1 ENHRY and CDR2 SYGVKD come from the germline V gene. The ends lost 1 base at V and 2 bases at J; junction bases unmatched: 13. In nucleotides, the CDR3 is TGTGCCATCAGTGAGTACTCCGGGACTAGGGGTCGACCCTACAATGAGCAGTTCTTC. It codes for CAISEYSGTRGRPYNEQFF.

This sequence joins TRBV10-3 and TRBJ1-6, with a tentative D call TRBD1 (6 bases). This CDR3 has 16 amino acids. Trimming cost V 1 base and J 7 bases, with 14 bases left between them. Germline CDR1 and CDR2: ENHRY and SYGVKD. The CDR3 is CAISELGGESNSPLHF. The CDR3, as DNA: TGTGCCATCAGTGAGTTAGGGGGAGAATCCAATTCACCCCTCCACTTT.

In this sample, this clone turned up once. V and J are TRBV7-6 and TRBJ2-5; D may be TRBD1 (5 bases). There are 14 residues in the CDR3. V lost 0 bases, J lost 4 bases, and 9 bases lay in between. CDR1 and CDR2 from the germline V gene are SGHVS and FNYEAQ. The CDR3 loop reads CASSLAGVGETQYF. The CDR3 DNA reads TGTGCCAGCAGCTTAGCAGGGGTGGGAGAGACCCAGTACTTC.

This clone was detected only a few times. This chain uses TRBV2 with TRBJ1-4; TRBD1 might be the D (5 bases). The CDR3 has 15 amino acids. Trimming took 4 bases from V and 4 from J, leaving 13 bases between them. The germline gives CDR1 SNHLY, CDR2 FYNNEI. The CDR3 nucleotides read TGTGCCAGCAGTGCAGGACTCGACAGTAATGAAAAACTGTTTTTT. Translating gives CASSAGLDSNEKLFF.